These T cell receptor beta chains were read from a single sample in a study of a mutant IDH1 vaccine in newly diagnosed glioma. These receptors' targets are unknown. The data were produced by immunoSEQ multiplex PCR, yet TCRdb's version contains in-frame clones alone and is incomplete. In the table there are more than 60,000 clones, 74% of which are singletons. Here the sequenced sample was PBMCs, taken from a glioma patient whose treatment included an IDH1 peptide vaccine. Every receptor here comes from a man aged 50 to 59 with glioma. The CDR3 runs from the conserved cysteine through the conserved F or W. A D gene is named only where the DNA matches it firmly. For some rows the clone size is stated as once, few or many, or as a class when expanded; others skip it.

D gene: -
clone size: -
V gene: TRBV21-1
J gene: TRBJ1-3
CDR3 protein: CASSKRDSCSGNTIYF
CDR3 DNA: TGTGCCAGCAGCAAAAGGGACTCCTGCTCTGGAAACACCATATATTTT

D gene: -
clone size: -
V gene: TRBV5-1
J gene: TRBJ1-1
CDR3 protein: CASSLGAGGNTEAFF
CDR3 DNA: TGCGCCAGCAGCTTGGGGGCCGGTGGGAACACTGAAGCTTTCTTT

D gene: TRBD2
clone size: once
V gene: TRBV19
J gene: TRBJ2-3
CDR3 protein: CASSSSGGDTQYF
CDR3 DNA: TGTGCCAGTAGTTCTAGCGGTGGAGATACGCAGTATTTT

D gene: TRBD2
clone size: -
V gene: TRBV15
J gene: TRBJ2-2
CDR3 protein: CATSRDGGGRAGTGELFF
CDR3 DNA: TGTGCCACCAGCAGAGATGGCGGGGGGCGAGCGGGCACCGGGGAGCTGTTTTTT

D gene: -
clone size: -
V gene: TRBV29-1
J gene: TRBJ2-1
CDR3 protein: CSVDRYDYNEQFF
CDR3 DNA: TGCAGCGTTGACAGATATGATTACAATGAGCAGTTCTTC

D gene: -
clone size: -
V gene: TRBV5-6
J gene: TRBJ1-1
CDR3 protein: CASSLGGSNTEAFF
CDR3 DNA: TGTGCCAGCAGCCTAGGAGGATCGAACACTGAAGCTTTCTTT

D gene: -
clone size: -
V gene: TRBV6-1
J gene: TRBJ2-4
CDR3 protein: CASSEGPLLAKNIQYF
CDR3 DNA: TGTGCCAGCAGTGAAGGGCCGCTCCTAGCCAAAAACATTCAGTACTTC

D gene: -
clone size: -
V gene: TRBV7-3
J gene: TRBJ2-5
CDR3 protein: CASSLGAGQETQYF
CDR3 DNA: TGTGCCAGCAGCTTAGGGGCAGGGCAAGAGACCCAGTACTTC